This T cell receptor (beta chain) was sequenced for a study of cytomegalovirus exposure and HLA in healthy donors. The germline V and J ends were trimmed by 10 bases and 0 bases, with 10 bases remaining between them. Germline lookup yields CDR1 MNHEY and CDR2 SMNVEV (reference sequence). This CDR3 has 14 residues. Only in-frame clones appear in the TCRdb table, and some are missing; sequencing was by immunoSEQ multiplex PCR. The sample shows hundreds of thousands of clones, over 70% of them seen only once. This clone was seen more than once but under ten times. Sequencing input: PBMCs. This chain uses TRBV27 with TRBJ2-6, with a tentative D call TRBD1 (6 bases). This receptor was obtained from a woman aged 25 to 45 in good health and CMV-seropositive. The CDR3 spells CANLQGSGANVLTF. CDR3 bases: TGTGCCAATTTACAGGGCTCTGGGGCCAACGTCCTGACTTTC.